Listed here are 32 T cell receptor beta chains from one sample, sequenced in a study of tumor-infiltrating lymphocytes in localized non-small cell lung cancer. Clones were sequenced by immunoSEQ multiplex PCR, and TCRdb holds only the in-frame ones, with some missing. The repertoire holds about 4,800 clones, 95% to 97% seen once, with 2.5% to 3.5% in the top ten. The sequenced sample consisted of uninvolved lung tissue not adjacent to the tumor. All receptors derive from a human donor with non-small cell lung cancer.

The V gene is TRBV7-8, the J gene TRBJ1-2; a weak D match, TRBD1 (6 bases). From germline, CDR1 is SGHVS and CDR2 FQNEAQ. CDR3 length equals 14 residues. Trimming removed 3 bases from V and 4 bases from J, with 12 bases in between. The CDR3 nucleotides are TGTGCCAGCAGCTTTACAGGGACTCTCTATGGCTACACCTTC. Encoded protein: CASSFTGTLYGYTF.

The chain links TRBV4-1 to TRBJ1-5, with a tentative D call TRBD1 (5 bases). This CDR3 has 16 residues. V lost 1 base to trimming and J lost 1 base, with 11 bases between them. Per germline, CDR1 MGHRA and CDR2 YSYEKL. CDR3 loop: CASSQVKGPSNQPQHF. For the CDR3, the DNA is TGCGCCAGCAGCCAAGTTAAGGGGCCGAGCAATCAGCCCCAGCATTTT.

The V call is TRBV5-1, the J call TRBJ2-7; tentatively, D is TRBD2 (6 bases). The V gene's germline CDR1 is SGHRS and CDR2 YFSETQ. The CDR3 sequence is 13 residues long. V was clipped by 0 bases and J by 6 bases, with 10 bases between them. CDR3 sequence: CASSLGLAREQYF. For the CDR3, the DNA is TGCGCCAGCAGCTTGGGGCTAGCGCGCGAGCAGTACTTC. Full variable domain (remainder filled in from reference TRBV5-1 and TRBJ2-7): KAGVTQTPRYLIKTRGQQVTLSCSPISGHRSVSWYQQTPGQGLQFLFEYFSETQRNKGNFPGRFSGRQFSNSRSEMNVSTLELGDSALYLCASSLGLAREQYFGPGTRLTVT.

V gene TRBV4-3 combines with J gene TRBJ2-7, with D possibly TRBD1 on 5 matching bases. This CDR3 has 12 residues. Trimming removed 9 bases from V and 6 bases from J, with 15 bases in between. Germline CDR1 and CDR2: LGHNA and YSLEER. CDR3 sequence (DNA): TGCGCCAGTGCGCAACAGGCCGGCGAGCAGTACTTC. Its protein is CASAQQAGEQYF.

The J gene is TRBJ1-5, the V gene TRBV6-1, with 7 nucleotides matching TRBD1. The CDR3 has 17 residues. Germline V gives CDR1 MNHNS, CDR2 SASEGT. With 2 bases clipped from V and 0 bases from J, the junction kept 7 bases outside the gene matches. CDR3: CASSESGQVFSNQPQHF. The DNA of the CDR3 is TGTGCCAGCAGTGAATCCGGACAGGTCTTTAGCAATCAGCCCCAGCATTTT.

The rearrangement uses TRBV5-1 and TRBJ1-2; D ambiguous. V lost 0 bases, J lost 2 bases, and 5 bases lay in between. The CDR3 sequence is 13 residues long. Germline values: CDR1 SGHRS, CDR2 YFSETQ. CDR3 sequence: CASSLGQNYGYTF. The CDR3 DNA reads as TGCGCCAGCAGCTTGGGGCAGAACTATGGCTACACCTTC. The entire variable domain, with the rest obtained from reference TRBV5-1 and TRBJ1-2, is as follows: KAGVTQTPRYLIKTRGQQVTLSCSPISGHRSVSWYQQTPGQGLQFLFEYFSETQRNKGNFPGRFSGRQFSNSRSEMNVSTLELGDSALYLCASSLGQNYGYTFGSGTRLTVV.

This clone was counted between two and nine times. The V and J genes are TRBV21-1 and TRBJ1-2; the table calls TRBD1, which could not be checked here. TRBV21-1 is tagged as a pseudogene. The CDR3 is made up of 14 amino acids. The CDR3 here is CASSKGLKGYGYTF. The CDR3 coding sequence is TGTGCCAGCAGCAAAGGCTTAAAGGGGTATGGCTACACCTTC.

The gene calls are TRBV5-1 and TRBJ2-5, with no clear D. This CDR3 contains 12 residues. CDR1 and CDR2 (germline): SGHRS, YFSETQ. Trimming took 5 bases from V and 4 from J, leaving 9 bases between them. CDR3 sequence (DNA): TGCGCCAGCAGGGCCGAAGGAGAGACCCAGTACTTC. This codes for CASRAEGETQYF.

The rearrangement uses TRBV9 and TRBJ1-2; D gene ambiguous. This CDR3 has 17 amino acids. Germline V gives CDR1 SGDLS, CDR2 YYNGEE. V gave up 0 bases and J gave up 0 bases, with 15 bases separating them. CDR3 nucleotide sequence: TGTGCCAGCAGCGTAGTGTCTCGTGAGGGATCTAACTATGGCTACACCTTC. Translation gives CASSVVSREGSNYGYTF. Combining the CDR3 with reference TRBV9 and TRBJ1-2 gives the whole variable domain DSGVTQTPKHLITATGQRVTLRCSPRSGDLSVYWYQQSLDQGLQFLIQYYNGEERAKGNILERFSAQQFPDLHSELNLSSLELGDSALYFCASSVVSREGSNYGYTFGSGTRLTVV.

Only one count was recorded for this clone. The chain employs TRBV6-5 and TRBJ1-5; 8 bases line up with TRBD1. CDR1 is MNHEY, CDR2 SVGAGI, per germline. With V trimmed by 5 bases and J by 2 bases, 2 bases remained unmatched. The CDR3 is 14 residues long. The CDR3 loop is CASSPDRGNQPQHF. The CDR3 bases are TGTGCCAGCAGTCCGGACAGGGGCAATCAGCCCCAGCATTTT.

The CDR3 loop is CASSAEGRRQFF. CDR3 DNA: TGTGCCAGCAGTGCGGAGGGGCGGCGGCAGTTCTTC. V is TRBV2 and J is TRBJ2-1; D is perhaps TRBD2 (6 bases). CDR1 is SNHLY and CDR2 is FYNNEI in the germline V gene. The CDR3 extends over 12 amino acids. Trimming took 4 bases from V and 12 from J, leaving 13 bases between them. The full variable domain, its missing parts supplied by reference TRBV2 and TRBJ2-1, is EPEVTQTPSHQVTQMGQEVILRCVPISNHLYFYWYRQILGQKVEFLVSFYNNEISEKSEIFDDQFSVERPDGSNFTLKIRSTKLEDSAMYFCASSAEGRRQFFGPGTRLTVL.

The rearrangement links TRBV11-2 to TRBJ1-1, with a possible D match to TRBD1 (6 bases). The CDR3 runs to 15 residues. V lost 5 bases to trimming and J lost 0 bases, with 13 bases between them. Germline CDR1 and CDR2: SGHAT and FQNNGV. The CDR3 DNA reads as TGTGCCAGCAGCCTACTGACAGGCCTGAACACTGAAGCTTTCTTT. Translating gives CASSLLTGLNTEAFF.

V gene TRBV18 combines with J gene TRBJ2-2; tentatively, D is TRBD1 (5 bases). The CDR3 loop spans 17 amino acids. The V gene's germline CDR1 is KGHSH and CDR2 LQKENI. Trimming took 6 bases from V and 4 from J, leaving 21 bases between them. The CDR3 DNA reads TGTGCCAGCTCCCAAAAGGACAATCTGCGGAGCACCGGGGAGCTGTTTTTT. Translated: CASSQKDNLRSTGELFF.

The CDR3 here is CASSQEKLAGGLGIQYF. Written as DNA, the CDR3 is TGCGCCAGCAGCCAAGAGAAGCTAGCGGGGGGGCTGGGCATTCAGTACTTC. The chain combines TRBV4-1 with TRBJ2-4; 12 nucleotides match TRBD2. The CDR3 has 17 amino acids. CDR1 MGHRA and CDR2 YSYEKL come from the germline V gene. Trimming at V came to 0 bases and at J to 9 bases, leaving 9 bases not matched to a gene.

The chain couples TRBV7-6 to TRBJ1-1; the D is unclear. From germline, CDR1 is SGHVS and CDR2 FNYEAQ. This CDR3 is built from 17 residues. Deletions cut 0 bases from V and 1 base from J, with 15 bases between. The DNA for the CDR3 is TGTGCCAGCAGCTTAGCCGGGAGCCCGGTCCGGAACACTGAAGCTTTCTTT. Translation: CASSLAGSPVRNTEAFF.

The chain recombines TRBV29-1 with TRBJ2-1; 14 bases fit TRBD2. Trimming cost V 6 bases and J 7 bases; bases outside gene matches: 5. Per the germline V gene, CDR1 is SQVTM and CDR2 is ANQGSEA. The CDR3 has 14 residues. CDR3 protein: CSVGLAGVGNEQFF. Written as DNA, the CDR3 is TGCAGCGTGGGACTAGCGGGGGTGGGGAATGAGCAGTTCTTC.

The V gene is TRBV10-3, the J gene TRBJ2-3; 9 nucleotides align to TRBD2. The V gene's germline CDR1 is ENHRY and CDR2 SYGVKD. J gave up 4 bases and V 0 bases, and 5 bases lay outside the gene matches. CDR3 size: 16 residues. The DNA of the CDR3 is TGTGCCATCAGTGAGTCGGGAGCGGGAGGTTCAGATACGCAGTATTTT. Amino acid sequence: CAISESGAGGSDTQYF.

This sequence joins TRBV2 and TRBJ1-5; 7 bases match TRBD1. This CDR3 is built from 22 residues. CDR1 and CDR2 from the germline V gene are SNHLY and FYNNEI. The V gene end was trimmed by 0 bases and the J gene end by 5 bases; junction bases not matched to a gene: 25. The CDR3, as DNA: TGTGCCAGCAGTGAAGCGCTATTGGATTGGGACAGTCAGGCGGGTCGGTATCAGCCCCAGCATTTT. Its protein product is CASSEALLDWDSQAGRYQPQHF.

The genes are TRBV2 and TRBJ2-5; D may be TRBD1 (5 bases). The germline gives CDR1 SNHLY, CDR2 FYNNEI. The CDR3 extends over 13 amino acids. The V end lost 7 bases, the J end lost 7 bases, and 16 bases lay between the germline ends. The CDR3 loop is CASTVTGLGTQYF. The CDR3 DNA follows: TGTGCCAGCACTGTAACAGGTTTGGGGACCCAGTACTTC.

The rearrangement uses TRBV9 and TRBJ2-7, with a tentative D call TRBD1 (7 bases). Deletions cut 3 bases from V and 3 bases from J, with 19 bases between. Germline CDR1 SGDLS, CDR2 YYNGEE. The CDR3 runs 16 residues. The CDR3 DNA is TGTGCCAGCAGCGGGGAAGGCGGGCAGGGGGGCTACGAGCAGTACTTC. Protein sequence: CASSGEGGQGGYEQYF.

V gene TRBV10-1 combines with J gene TRBJ2-5, with 10 bases aligning to TRBD2. Germline V gene data show CDR1 as WNHNN and CDR2 as SYGVQD (reference sequence). V was pared by 2 bases and J by 1 base, with 4 bases of the junction left unmatched. This CDR3 spans 16 amino acids. CDR3 in DNA: TGCGCCAGCAGTGAGGGAACTAGCGGGATCCAAGAGACCCAGTACTTC. Its protein product is CASSEGTSGIQETQYF.

V usage is TRBV19 and J usage is TRBJ1-5, with no clear D. V was clipped by 3 bases and J by 0 bases, with 15 bases between them. Germline V gene sequence: CDR1 LNHDA, CDR2 SQIVND (reference sequence). This CDR3 region has 17 residues. Here the CDR3 DNA reads TGTGCCAGTAGTATTCGTGTCTGGCCGAGTAGCAATCAGCCCCAGCATTTT. Translated: CASSIRVWPSSNQPQHF.

The V gene is TRBV6-5, the J gene TRBJ1-1; the D is unclear. The V and J ends lost 6 bases and 0 bases respectively, with 8 bases between them. Germline CDR1 reads MNHEY; CDR2 reads SVGAGI. The CDR3 consists of 13 residues. CDR3 DNA: TGTGCCAGCAGATACCGCCTGAACACTGAAGCTTTCTTT. Translating gives CASRYRLNTEAFF.

This chain joins TRBV4-1 and TRBJ2-6; 11 bases match TRBD1. The CDR3 runs 18 residues. Germline-derived CDR1 and CDR2 are MGHRA and YSYEKL. Trimming took 2 bases from V and 2 from J; bases not matched to a gene: 5. CDR3 sequence: CASSQRTGGQAGANVLTF. The CDR3 DNA follows: TGCGCCAGCAGCCAACGGACAGGGGGCCAGGCTGGGGCCAACGTCCTGACTTTC.

A single count supports this clone. The J gene is TRBJ2-2, the V gene TRBV7-2; 7 bases are shared with TRBD2. The germline gives CDR1 SGHTA, CDR2 FQGNSA. Trimming cost V 1 base and J 1 base; bases outside gene matches: 0. The CDR3 has 15 amino acids. CDR3 in amino acids: CASSLGGGNTGELFF. For the CDR3, the DNA is TGTGCCAGCAGCTTAGGGGGGGGGAACACCGGGGAGCTGTTTTTT.

The CDR3 region has the DNA TGTGCCAGCTCACCAAGGTCCTGGGAGCTGTTTTTT. This encodes CASSPRSWELFF. The rearrangement joins TRBV18 to TRBJ2-2; D gene ambiguous. CDR3 size: 12 residues. V was cut by 2 bases and J by 9 bases, with 7 bases left in between. Germline V gene data show CDR1 as KGHSH and CDR2 as LQKENI. The full variable domain, in which reference TRBV18 and TRBJ2-2 provide the parts outside the CDR3, is NAGVMQNPRHLVRRRGQEARLRCSPMKGHSHVYWYRQLPEEGLKFMVYLQKENIIDESGMPKERFSAEFPKEGPSILRIQQVVRGDSAAYFCASSPRSWELFFGEGSRLTVL.

The genes are TRBV5-1 and TRBJ1-4; 7 bases align to TRBD1. Germline V gives CDR1 SGHRS, CDR2 YFSETQ. This CDR3 has 18 amino acids. Unmatched junction bases numbered 11, after V lost 3 bases and J lost 0 bases. DNA of the CDR3: TGCGCCAGCAGCTCCCCTGAGGGGGCGGGGGCAACTAATGAAAAACTGTTTTTT. Translated: CASSSPEGAGATNEKLFF.

The chain employs TRBV19 and TRBJ1-2; D is ambiguous. Looked up from germline, CDR1 is LNHDA and CDR2 is SQIVND (reference sequence). The ends were cut back, 4 bases at V and 0 bases at J, with 9 bases in the middle. The CDR3 has 14 residues. The CDR3 bases are TGTGCCAGTAGTAAGACGATTTCTAACTATGGCTACACCTTC. It encodes CASSKTISNYGYTF.

The chain employs TRBV4-1 and TRBJ2-5; D might be TRBD1 (6 bases). The CDR3 extends over 15 amino acids. CDR1 is MGHRA, CDR2 YSYEKL, per germline. Trimming left V 1 base short and J 2 bases short, with 11 bases between. Written as DNA, the CDR3 is TGCGCCAGCAGCCAAGGTGGACAGTCTCAAGAGACCCAGTACTTC. Protein product: CASSQGGQSQETQYF.

The V and J genes are TRBV11-2 and TRBJ1-1; D may be TRBD1 (5 bases). Between the trimmed V and J ends, which lost 0 bases and 1 base, there was a span of 6 bases. CDR3 size: 14 residues. The germline V gene has CDR1 SGHAT and CDR2 FQNNGV. The CDR3 spells CASSLDQGNTEAFF. Here the CDR3 DNA reads TGTGCCAGCAGCTTAGATCAGGGGAACACTGAAGCTTTCTTT.

CDR3 loop: CASSQDQGPYGYTF. The CDR3 DNA follows: TGCGCCAGCAGCCAAGATCAGGGTCCCTATGGCTACACCTTC. The chain carries TRBV4-3 and TRBJ1-2; a possible D gene is TRBD1 (5 bases). Germline lookup yields CDR1 LGHNA and CDR2 YSLEER. The CDR3 sequence is 14 residues long. Trimming stripped 0 bases from V and 4 bases from J, with 9 bases between.

The genes are TRBV11-2 and TRBJ1-1; 9 nucleotides align to TRBD1. Per the germline V gene, CDR1 is SGHAT and CDR2 is FQNNGV. The CDR3 is made up of 14 amino acids. The ends lost 1 base at V and 8 bases at J; junction bases unmatched: 5. The CDR3 DNA follows: TGTGCCAGCAGCTTAGGTTACAGGGGGCGAGAAGCTTTCTTT. It specifies CASSLGYRGREAFF. Filled out from reference TRBV11-2 and TRBJ1-1, the complete variable domain reads EAGVAQSPRYKIIEKRQSVAFWCNPISGHATLYWYQQILGQGPKLLIQFQNNGVVDDSQLPKDRFSAERLKGVDSTLKIQPAKLEDSAVYLCASSLGYRGREAFFGQGTRLTVV.